These 5 T cell receptor beta chains share one sample of origin, sequenced in a study of molecular identifiers for immune sequencing clone quantification. MiXCR, run by TCRdb on the PCR reads, gives a single entry per CDR3 protein. The sample consists of about 640,000 distinct CDR3 sequences, about 20% of them appearing once. The sequenced material came from naive CD8+ T cells from blood, with Jurkat cell RNA spiked in. Subset meaning: FACS-sorted CD8+CD4-CCR7+CD45RA+ naive T cells. The receptors were sampled from a human donor in good health. Some libraries in this study had Jurkat cell RNA spiked in.

This clonotype was seen ten or more times. This rearrangement joins TRBV13 to TRBJ2-5; possibly TRBD2 for D (6 bases). Germline-derived CDR1 and CDR2 are PRHDT and FYEKMQ (reference sequence). This CDR3 contains 14 residues. V shed 0 bases and J shed 9 bases, with 14 bases lying between them. CDR3: CASSLGVSRRAQYF. CDR3 bases: TGTGCCAGCAGCTTAGGGGTCTCGCGGAGGGCCCAGTACTTC.

This clonotype showed up many times. V is TRBV11-2 and J is TRBJ2-1; 14 bases agree with TRBD2. The CDR3 contains 15 residues. V lost 1 base, J lost 9 bases, and 2 bases stayed unmatched. Germline values: CDR1 SGHAT, CDR2 FQNNGV. CDR3 nucleotide sequence: TGTGCCAGCAGCTTAGGGACTAGCGGGAGGACTGAGCAGTTCTTC. Translated, it gives CASSLGTSGRTEQFF. Looking up the rest from reference TRBV11-2 and TRBJ2-1 gives the full variable domain: EAGVAQSPRYKIIEKRQSVAFWCNPISGHATLYWYQQILGQGPKLLIQFQNNGVVDDSQLPKDRFSAERLKGVDSTLKIQPAKLEDSAVYLCASSLGTSGRTEQFFGPGTRLTVL.

This clonotype was observed a few times. This chain uses TRBV4-1 with TRBJ2-1, with D uncertain. Germline CDR1 is MGHRA and CDR2 is YSYEKL. The CDR3 runs 15 residues. V dropped 1 base and J dropped 5 bases, with 12 bases sitting between them. The CDR3: CASSQGDLLNNEQFF. The CDR3 DNA sequence: TGCGCCAGCAGCCAAGGTGACCTACTAAACAATGAGCAGTTCTTC.

The V and J genes are TRBV2 and TRBJ2-7; 7 bases agree with TRBD1. The junction had 11 bases not matched to a gene; V was cut back by 6 bases and J by 3 bases. Per germline, CDR1 SNHLY and CDR2 FYNNEI. CDR3 size: 15 residues. CDR3 DNA: TGTGCCAGCAGCGAGGGGGCAGGGTTCTACTACGAGCAGTACTTC. It is translated as CASSEGAGFYYEQYF.

In the case of this clonotype: A much larger clonotype is one base distant, so this may be a read error. The CDR3 end shows no conserved phenylalanine or tryptophan, and so a read error is likely. J is TRBJ2-3 and V is TRBV30; unclear D gene. V shed 0 bases and J shed 5 bases, with 15 bases lying between them. The CDR3 contains 15 residues. Germline V gene sequence: CDR1 GTSNPN, CDR2 SVGIG (reference sequence). In DNA, the CDR3 is TGTGCCTGGAGTGTGGTCGGAGACTTCGTAGATACGCAGTATTCT. Its translation is CAWSVVGDFVDTQYS.